This TCR beta chain comes out of a study of blood T cell repertoires in COVID-19. Across the whole study: Sites across the United States, Italy and Spain contributed samples from acute and convalescent COVID-19. Nucleic acid was either cDNA or gDNA, and it came from T cells, B-cell-depleted T cells, or PBMCs.

How the authors handled the data: Estimates of nucleated cell counts were drawn from the amplification of reference gene primers. TCRdb's copy holds only in-frame clones and misses some; the assay was immunoSEQ multiplex PCR. V, J and clone size derive from that table, while D and trimming were established from the DNA sequence. The table shows about 120,000 clones, with almost 85% occurring only once. The sequenced material came from peripheral blood. This clonotype was sampled from a man in his 70s with active or convalescent COVID-19.

The CDR3 DNA sequence: TGTGCCAGCAGTGGAGGGACAGGGGGGGAAAAACTGTTTTTT. It translates to CASSGGTGGEKLFF. The chain has TRBV2 and TRBJ1-4; 11 nucleotides agree with TRBD1. The V gene end was trimmed by 4 bases and the J gene end by 8 bases; junction bases not matched to a gene: 3. The CDR3 is 14 residues long. Germline V gene data show CDR1 as SNHLY and CDR2 as FYNNEI.